Listed here are 14 T cell receptor beta chains from one sample, sequenced in a study of shared clonotypes between healthy human individuals. Clones were read by immunoSEQ multiplex PCR, and TCRdb kept only the in-frame ones, dropping some. The table has some 2.4 million clones, 80% to 95% seen once. The sample taken for sequencing was naive CD4+ T cells from PBMCs. Subset specified: CD45RA+ positively selected. The receptors stem from a man between 18 and 35 years old in good health. Some clones in this sample may be carry-over from other donors' samples.

The chain links TRBV19 to TRBJ1-4; the D is unclear. Per germline, CDR1 LNHDA and CDR2 SQIVND (reference sequence). V lost 5 bases and J lost 11, with 9 bases in between. The CDR3 is made up of 11 amino acids. CDR3 protein: CASSWRDKLFF. In nucleotides, the CDR3 is TGTGCCAGTAGTTGGAGGGATAAACTGTTTTTT.

The V call is TRBV28, the J call TRBJ2-1; TRBD1 might be the D (5 bases). V was clipped by 4 bases and J by 0 bases, with 13 bases between them. The germline V gene has CDR1 MDHEN and CDR2 SYDVKM. This CDR3 region has 16 residues. The CDR3 loop is CASSSTRTGSYNEQFF. The DNA of the CDR3 is TGTGCCAGCAGTTCCACCAGAACAGGCTCCTACAATGAGCAGTTCTTC.

The V and J genes are TRBV28 and TRBJ2-3; a weak D match, TRBD2 (5 bases). The V and J ends lost 8 bases and 2 bases respectively, with 20 bases between them. CDR1 MDHEN and CDR2 SYDVKM come from the germline V gene. This CDR3 comprises 16 residues. As DNA, the CDR3 is TGTGCCAGCCTACCCCCGGTGGTAGCGATCACAGATACGCAGTATTTT. Residues: CASLPPVVAITDTQYF.

The chain recombines TRBV18 with TRBJ1-4; D unclear. Germline-derived CDR1 and CDR2 are KGHSH and LQKENI. This CDR3 contains 16 residues. Between the trimmed V and J ends, which lost 1 base and 7 bases, there was a span of 16 bases. CDR3 sequence: CASSPLPHAAGEKLFF. The CDR3 bases are TGTGCCAGCTCACCACTCCCACACGCCGCCGGTGAAAAACTGTTTTTT.

This clone was observed a handful of times. This chain connects TRBV2 to TRBJ1-5, with TRBD1 matching 9 bases. Germline loops: CDR1 SNHLY, CDR2 FYNNEI. With 2 bases clipped from V and 5 bases from J, the junction kept 4 bases outside the gene matches. CDR3 length equals 15 residues. The CDR3 coding sequence is TGTGCCAGCAGTGAATTGGGACAGGGTTATCAGCCCCAGCATTTT. It specifies CASSELGQGYQPQHF. Supplemented by reference TRBV2 and TRBJ1-5, the full variable domain reads EPEVTQTPSHQVTQMGQEVILRCVPISNHLYFYWYRQILGQKVEFLVSFYNNEISEKSEIFDDQFSVERPDGSNFTLKIRSTKLEDSAMYFCASSELGQGYQPQHFGDGTRLSIL.

The V call is TRBV28, the J call TRBJ2-4; D is perhaps TRBD1 (6 bases). Germline lookup yields CDR1 MDHEN and CDR2 SYDVKM. The length of the CDR3 is 15 residues. Trimming cost V 8 bases and J 1 base, with 15 bases left between them. The CDR3 DNA follows: TGTGCCAGCCCAAAACAGGGTAACGCCAAAAACATTCAGTACTTC. This encodes CASPKQGNAKNIQYF.

The V gene is TRBV28, the J gene TRBJ1-1, with 10 bases that match TRBD1. The V gene end was trimmed by 6 bases and the J gene end by 3 bases; junction bases not matched to a gene: 7. This CDR3 comprises 15 residues. Germline V gene lookup returns CDR1 MDHEN and CDR2 SYDVKM. This CDR3 is CASSPGTGVHTEAFF. The CDR3 DNA sequence: TGTGCCAGCAGCCCCGGGACAGGGGTGCACACTGAAGCTTTCTTT.

The chain has TRBV9 and TRBJ1-3; no firm D call. The germline V gene has CDR1 SGDLS and CDR2 YYNGEE. The CDR3 runs 16 residues. Trimming left V 4 bases short and J 0 bases short, with 14 bases between. The CDR3: CASSTPGTNSGNTIYF. Written as DNA, the CDR3 is TGTGCCAGCAGCACACCGGGCACAAACTCTGGAAACACCATATATTTT.

This clone was seen a few times. V gene TRBV9 combines with J gene TRBJ1-4; D is uncertain. CDR1 SGDLS and CDR2 YYNGEE come from the germline V gene. V gave up 0 bases and J gave up 12 bases, with 15 bases separating them. The CDR3 is made up of 14 amino acids. CDR3: CASSVGHQPTELFF. CDR3 bases: TGTGCCAGCAGCGTAGGACACCAGCCAACAGAACTGTTTTTT.

The chain has TRBV18 and TRBJ1-1; 7 nucleotides align to TRBD1. CDR1 KGHSH and CDR2 LQKENI come from the germline V gene. The junction had 7 bases not matched to a gene; V was cut back by 3 bases and J by 12 bases. This CDR3 region has 12 residues. In DNA form, the CDR3 reads TGTGCCAGCTCACCTGACAGGGTCGCGACTTTCTTT. This sequence encodes CASSPDRVATFF.

Details on this clone: Within the sample, other DNA sequences also encode this same CDR3. The chain joins TRBV18 to TRBJ2-7; D might be TRBD1 (6 bases). This CDR3 spans 12 amino acids. Germline V gene sequence: CDR1 KGHSH, CDR2 LQKENI. V gave up 6 bases and J gave up 2 bases, with 8 bases separating them. The CDR3 sequence is CASSDRTYEQYF. Written as DNA, the CDR3 is TGTGCCAGCTCGGACAGAACCTACGAGCAGTACTTC. Full variable domain (outside the CDR3, taken from reference TRBV18 and TRBJ2-7): NAGVMQNPRHLVRRRGQEARLRCSPMKGHSHVYWYRQLPEEGLKFMVYLQKENIIDESGMPKERFSAEFPKEGPSILRIQQVVRGDSAAYFCASSDRTYEQYFGPGTRLTVT.

The CDR3 here is CASSLVVGQYVGYTF. The DNA for the CDR3 is TGTGCCAGCAGCTTGGTCGTAGGACAGTATGTTGGCTACACCTTC. The chain uses TRBV5-6 and TRBJ1-2, with D possibly being TRBD1 (6 bases). The CDR3 consists of 15 residues. The germline V gene has CDR1 SGHDT and CDR2 YYEEEE. V was pared by 0 bases and J by 7 bases, with 16 bases between.

This chain joins TRBV7-9 and TRBJ2-5; D gene ambiguous. This CDR3 is built from 11 residues. V was shortened by 5 bases and J by 9 bases, with 10 bases between the two germline ends. The V gene's germline CDR1 is SEHNR and CDR2 FQNEAQ (reference sequence). The CDR3 nucleotides are TGTGCCAGCAGCCCTGATGGGGCCCAGTACTTC. It is translated as CASSPDGAQYF.

This chain connects TRBV28 to TRBJ2-7, with D hard to call. V lost 6 bases, J lost 0 bases, and 18 bases lay in between. The CDR3 covers 16 residues. Germline assignment: CDR1 MDHEN and CDR2 SYDVKM. The CDR3 DNA is TGTGCCAGCAGCTTAGGCCCCAGACACCCCTCCTACGAGCAGTACTTC. It is translated as CASSLGPRHPSYEQYF.